The rows below give T cell receptor beta chains drawn from one sample of a study of CD8 T cells in ankylosing spondylitis. TCRdb redid the calling of the 5' RACE reads with MiXCR, one entry per CDR3 protein. Here the sample spans hundreds of thousands of distinct CDR3 sequences, roughly 17% being singletons. The material sequenced was blood, either unsorted or a sorted T cell fraction (not recorded which). Every receptor here comes from a male donor with ankylosing spondylitis. Each CDR3 is given with its conserved first and last residue. Each record gives: CDR3 protein, CDR3 DNA, J gene, V gene, D gene, clone size. D genes are given only for firm matches. For some rows the clone size is stated as once, few or many, or as a class when expanded; others skip it.

CASSLRTSGRYNEQFF	TGCGCCAGCAGCCTGAGGACTAGCGGGAGGTACAATGAGCAGTTCTTC	TRBJ2-1	TRBV5-1	TRBD2	many
CASSQSTGGNSPLHF	TGTGCCAGCAGCCAATCGACAGGTGGTAATTCACCCCTCCACTTT	TRBJ1-6	TRBV3-1	NA	NA
CASSLVFILVYTEAFF	TGTGCCAGCAGCTTGGTATTTATTCTGGTTTACACTGAAGCTTTCTTT	TRBJ1-1	TRBV5-5	NA	few
CSVTGTSGRDTQYF	TGCAGCGTTACCGGGACTAGCGGGAGGGATACGCAGTATTTT	TRBJ2-3	TRBV29-1	TRBD2	NA
CASSYSPAPSSYNEQFF	TGTGCCAGCAGTTACTCTCCGGCGCCGAGCTCCTACAATGAGCAGTTCTTC	TRBJ2-1	TRBV6-5	NA	NA
CASSQVTVDEQYF	TGTGCCAGCAGCCAAGTTACAGTTGACGAGCAGTACTTC	TRBJ2-7	TRBV3-1	NA	NA
CSARMAGGYNSPLHF	TGCAGTGCTAGAATGGCAGGAGGGTATAATTCACCCCTCCACTTT	TRBJ1-6	TRBV20-1	NA	few
CASSPSTSGYNEQFF	TGTGCCAGCAGCCCCTCGACTAGCGGATACAATGAGCAGTTCTTC	TRBJ2-1	TRBV3-1	TRBD2	NA
CASSLRGPGDNEQFF	TGTGCCAGCAGCCTGCGGGGGCCCGGAGACAATGAGCAGTTCTTC	TRBJ2-1	TRBV7-2	NA	NA
CASSPSGGSEQYF	TGTGCCAGCAGCCCGTCCGGGGGATCCGAGCAGTACTTC	TRBJ2-7	TRBV7-9	NA	NA
CASSLAPGTSGGPITDTQYF	TGTGCCAGCAGTTTGGCCCCCGGGACTAGCGGGGGCCCGATCACAGATACGCAGTATTTT	TRBJ2-3	TRBV27	TRBD2	NA
CASSMTGAPYEQYF	TGTGCCAGCAGCATGACAGGGGCGCCCTACGAGCAGTACTTC	TRBJ2-7	TRBV5-5	TRBD1	NA
CASSLDQGSTDTQYF	TGCGCCAGCAGCTTGGATCAGGGATCCACAGATACGCAGTATTTT	TRBJ2-3	TRBV5-1	NA	few
CATSDSISGTEQFF	TGTGCCACCAGTGACTCCATTAGCGGAACTGAGCAGTTCTTC	TRBJ2-1	TRBV24-1	NA	NA
CASSIGQGYQPQHF	TGTGCCAGCAGCATAGGACAGGGATATCAGCCCCAGCATTTT	TRBJ1-5	TRBV7-2	TRBD1	few
CASRGINSGRYEQYF	TGTGCCAGCCGAGGTATTAATTCAGGACGCTACGAGCAGTACTTC	TRBJ2-7	TRBV27	NA	few
CASSQLGRGPQETQYF	TGCGCCAGCAGCCAACTCGGCAGGGGGCCCCAAGAGACCCAGTACTTC	TRBJ2-5	TRBV4-1	TRBD1	many
CAIGQASVTF	TGTGCCATCGGACAGGCTAGTGTAACCTTC	TRBJ1-2	TRBV6-5	TRBD1	few
CASSFGQGGLNEQFF	TGTGCCAGCAGCTTCGGACAGGGAGGTCTCAATGAGCAGTTCTTC	TRBJ2-1	TRBV7-2	TRBD1	few
CASRLAGSTGELFF	TGTGCCAGCAGATTAGCGGGGAGCACCGGGGAGCTGTTTTTT	TRBJ2-2	TRBV12-3/TRBV12-4	TRBD2	few
CASSQDPRQAAKNIQYF	TGCGCCAGCAGCCAAGATCCGCGACAAGCGGCCAAAAACATTCAGTACTTC	TRBJ2-4	TRBV4-3	NA	NA
CASSYDRATYNEQFF	TGTGCCAGCAGCTACGACAGGGCCACCTACAATGAGCAGTTCTTC	TRBJ2-1	TRBV7-2	TRBD1	NA
CASSSQVNYGYTF	TGTGCCAGCAGCTCCCAGGTCAACTATGGCTACACCTTC	TRBJ1-2	TRBV7-9	NA	few
CASSSHDRVAYEQYF	TGTGCCAGCAGCTCCCATGACAGGGTAGCCTACGAGCAGTACTTC	TRBJ2-7	TRBV4-2	TRBD1	few
CATSGGSGSYEQYF	TGTGCCACCAGTGGGGGTAGCGGGAGCTACGAGCAGTACTTC	TRBJ2-7	TRBV24-1	TRBD2	few